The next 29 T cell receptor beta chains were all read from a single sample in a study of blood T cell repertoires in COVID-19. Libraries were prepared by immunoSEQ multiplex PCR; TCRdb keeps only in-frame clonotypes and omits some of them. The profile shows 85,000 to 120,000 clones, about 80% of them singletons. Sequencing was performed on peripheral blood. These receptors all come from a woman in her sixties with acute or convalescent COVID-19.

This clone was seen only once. The CDR3 DNA sequence: TGTGCCAGCAGCTGGGCTTTGGGACTAGCGGGGGGCCCCCAGGATACGCAGTATTTT. Amino acids: CASSWALGLAGGPQDTQYF. The chain combines TRBV7-2 with TRBJ2-3; 15 positions agree with TRBD2. The CDR3 totals 19 residues. Unmatched junction bases numbered 14, after V lost 4 bases and J lost 6 bases. Germline assignment: CDR1 SGHTA and CDR2 FQGNSA.

CDR3 sequence: CASRDSYNEQFF. CDR3 sequence (DNA): TGTGCCAGCCGGGATTCCTACAATGAGCAGTTCTTC. The rearrangement links TRBV12-3 or TRBV12-4 to TRBJ2-1; the D gene is possibly TRBD2 (5 bases). Trimming cost V 8 bases and J 1 base, with 6 bases left between them. This CDR3 has 12 amino acids.

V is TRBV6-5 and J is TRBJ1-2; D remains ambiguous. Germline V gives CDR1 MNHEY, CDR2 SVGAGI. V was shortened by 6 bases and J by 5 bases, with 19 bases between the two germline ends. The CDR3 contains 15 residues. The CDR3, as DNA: TGTGCCAGCAGCCCCTCGACTGCGAACTCTTATGGCTACACCTTC. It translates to CASSPSTANSYGYTF.

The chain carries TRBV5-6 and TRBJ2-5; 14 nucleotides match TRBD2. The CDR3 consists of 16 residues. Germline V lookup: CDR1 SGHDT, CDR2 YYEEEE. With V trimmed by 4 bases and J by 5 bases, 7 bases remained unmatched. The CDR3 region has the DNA TGTGCCAGCAGCACCCCGACTAGCGGGGGGGCGGAGACCCAGTACTTC. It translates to CASSTPTSGGAETQYF.

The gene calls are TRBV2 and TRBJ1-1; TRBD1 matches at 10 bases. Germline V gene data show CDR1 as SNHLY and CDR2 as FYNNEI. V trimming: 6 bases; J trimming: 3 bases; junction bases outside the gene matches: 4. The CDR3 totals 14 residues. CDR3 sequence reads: CASRDRGPYTEAFF. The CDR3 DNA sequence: TGTGCCAGCAGAGACAGGGGGCCGTACACTGAAGCTTTCTTT. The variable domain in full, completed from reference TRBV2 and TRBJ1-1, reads EPEVTQTPSHQVTQMGQEVILRCVPISNHLYFYWYRQILGQKVEFLVSFYNNEISEKSEIFDDQFSVERPDGSNFTLKIRSTKLEDSAMYFCASRDRGPYTEAFFGQGTRLTVV.

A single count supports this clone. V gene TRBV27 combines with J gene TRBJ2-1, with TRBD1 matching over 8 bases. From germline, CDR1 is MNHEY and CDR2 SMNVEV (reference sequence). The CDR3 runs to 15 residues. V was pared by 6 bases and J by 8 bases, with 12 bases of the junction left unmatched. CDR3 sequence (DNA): TGTGCCAGCAGCCCGTCCGGCAGGGGGCGGGATGAGCAGTTCTTC. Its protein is CASSPSGRGRDEQFF.

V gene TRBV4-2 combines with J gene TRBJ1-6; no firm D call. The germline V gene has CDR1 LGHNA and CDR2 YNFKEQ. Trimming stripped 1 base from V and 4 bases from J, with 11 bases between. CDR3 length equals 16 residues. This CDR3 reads CASSQARGNYNSPLHF. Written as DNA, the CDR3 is TGTGCCAGCAGCCAAGCAAGAGGGAATTATAATTCACCCCTCCACTTT.

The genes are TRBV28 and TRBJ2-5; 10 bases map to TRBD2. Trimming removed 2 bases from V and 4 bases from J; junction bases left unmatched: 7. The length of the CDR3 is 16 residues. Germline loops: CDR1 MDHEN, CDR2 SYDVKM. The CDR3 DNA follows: TGTGCCAGCAGTTTAATGTCCCTAGCGGGAGCAGAGACCCAGTACTTC. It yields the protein CASSLMSLAGAETQYF. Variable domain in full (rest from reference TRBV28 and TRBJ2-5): DVKVTQSSRYLVKRTGEKVFLECVQDMDHENMFWYRQDPGLGLRLIYFSYDVKMKEKGDIPEGYSVSREKKERFSLILESASTNQTSMYLCASSLMSLAGAETQYFGPGTRLLVL.

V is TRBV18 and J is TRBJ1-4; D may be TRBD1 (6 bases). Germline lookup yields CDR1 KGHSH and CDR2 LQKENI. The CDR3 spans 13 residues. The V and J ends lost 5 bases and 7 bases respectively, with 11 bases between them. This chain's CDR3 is CASSTGPTEKLFF. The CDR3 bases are TGTGCCAGCTCAACAGGGCCAACTGAAAAACTGTTTTTT.

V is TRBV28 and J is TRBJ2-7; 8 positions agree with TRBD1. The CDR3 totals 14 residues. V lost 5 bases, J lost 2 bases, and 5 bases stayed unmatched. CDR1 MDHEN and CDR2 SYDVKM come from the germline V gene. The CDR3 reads CASSRQGPPYEQYF. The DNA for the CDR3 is TGTGCCAGCAGTCGACAGGGGCCGCCCTACGAGCAGTACTTC.

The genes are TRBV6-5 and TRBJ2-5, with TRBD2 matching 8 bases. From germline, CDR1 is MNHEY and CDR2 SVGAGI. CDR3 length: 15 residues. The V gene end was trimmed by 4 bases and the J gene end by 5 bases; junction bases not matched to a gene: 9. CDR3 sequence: CASSLAGFRRETQYF. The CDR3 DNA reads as TGTGCCAGCAGTTTAGCGGGATTTCGTAGGGAGACCCAGTACTTC.

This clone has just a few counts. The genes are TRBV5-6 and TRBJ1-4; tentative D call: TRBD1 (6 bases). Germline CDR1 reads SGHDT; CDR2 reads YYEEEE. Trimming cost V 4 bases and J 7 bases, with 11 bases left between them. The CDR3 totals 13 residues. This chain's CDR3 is CASSLPRGEKLFF. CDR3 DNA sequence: TGTGCCAGCAGCCTTCCCAGGGGTGAAAAACTGTTTTTT.

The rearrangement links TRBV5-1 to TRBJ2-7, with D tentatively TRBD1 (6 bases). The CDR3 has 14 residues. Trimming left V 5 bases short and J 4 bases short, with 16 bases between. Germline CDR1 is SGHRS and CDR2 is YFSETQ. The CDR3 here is CASRINFGQYEQYF. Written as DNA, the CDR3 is TGCGCCAGCAGGATAAATTTTGGACAGTACGAGCAGTACTTC.

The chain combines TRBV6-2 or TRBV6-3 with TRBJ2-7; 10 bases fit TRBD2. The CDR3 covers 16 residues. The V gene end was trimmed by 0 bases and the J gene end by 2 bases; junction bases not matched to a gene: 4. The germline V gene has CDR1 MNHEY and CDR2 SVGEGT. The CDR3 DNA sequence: TGTGCCAGCAGTTACTCCTCGACTAGCGGGCCCTACGAGCAGTACTTC. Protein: CASSYSSTSGPYEQYF.

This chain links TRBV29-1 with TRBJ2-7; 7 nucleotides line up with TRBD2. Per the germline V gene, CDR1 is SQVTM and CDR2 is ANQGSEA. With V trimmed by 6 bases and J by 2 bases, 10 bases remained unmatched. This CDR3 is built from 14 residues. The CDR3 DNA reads TGCAGCGTGAGGGAACAGCGGGACGCCTACGAGCAGTACTTC. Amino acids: CSVREQRDAYEQYF.

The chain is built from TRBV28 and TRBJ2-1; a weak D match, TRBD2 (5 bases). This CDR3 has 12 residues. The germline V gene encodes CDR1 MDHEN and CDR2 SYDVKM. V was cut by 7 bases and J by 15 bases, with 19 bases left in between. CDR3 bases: TGTGCCAGCACCTTTCGGGATAGAATGGTGTTCTTC. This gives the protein CASTFRDRMVFF.

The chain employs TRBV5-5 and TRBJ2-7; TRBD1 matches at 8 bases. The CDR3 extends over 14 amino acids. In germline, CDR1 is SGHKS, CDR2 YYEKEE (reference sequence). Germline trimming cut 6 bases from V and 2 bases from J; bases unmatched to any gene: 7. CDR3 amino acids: CASIRTGTTYEQYF. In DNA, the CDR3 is TGTGCCAGCATCAGGACAGGGACAACCTACGAGCAGTACTTC.

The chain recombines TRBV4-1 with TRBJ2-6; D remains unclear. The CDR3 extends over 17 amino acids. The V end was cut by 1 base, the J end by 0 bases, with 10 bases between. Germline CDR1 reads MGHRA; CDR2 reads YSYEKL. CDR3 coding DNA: TGCGCCAGCAGCCAAGGGCACACCAACTCTGGGGCCAACGTCCTGACTTTC. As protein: CASSQGHTNSGANVLTF.

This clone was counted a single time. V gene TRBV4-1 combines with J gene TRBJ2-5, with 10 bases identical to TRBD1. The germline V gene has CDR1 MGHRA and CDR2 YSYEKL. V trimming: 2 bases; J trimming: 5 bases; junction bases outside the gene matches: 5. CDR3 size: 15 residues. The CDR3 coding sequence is TGCGCCAGCAGCCAAAGGGACAGGGGTGGGGAGACCCAGTACTTC. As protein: CASSQRDRGGETQYF.

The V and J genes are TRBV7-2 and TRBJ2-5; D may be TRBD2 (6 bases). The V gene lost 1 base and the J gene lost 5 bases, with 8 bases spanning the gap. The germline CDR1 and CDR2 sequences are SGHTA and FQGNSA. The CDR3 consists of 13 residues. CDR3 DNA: TGTGCCAGCAGCTTAGTAGGAGGGGAGACCCAGTACTTC. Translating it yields CASSLVGGETQYF.

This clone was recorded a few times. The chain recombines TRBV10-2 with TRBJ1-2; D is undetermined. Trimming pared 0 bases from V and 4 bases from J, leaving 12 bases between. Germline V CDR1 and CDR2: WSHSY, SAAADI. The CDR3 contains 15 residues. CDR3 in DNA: TGCGCCAGCAGTGAGTCCGCGGGCCGGGGCTATGGCTACACCTTC. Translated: CASSESAGRGYGYTF.

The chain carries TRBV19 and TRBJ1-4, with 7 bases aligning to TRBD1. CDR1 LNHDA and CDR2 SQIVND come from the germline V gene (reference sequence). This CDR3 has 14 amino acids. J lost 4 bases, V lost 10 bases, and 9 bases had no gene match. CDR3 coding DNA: TGTGCCACCTCTGGGGGACAGAATAATGAAAAACTGTTTTTT. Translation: CATSGGQNNEKLFF.

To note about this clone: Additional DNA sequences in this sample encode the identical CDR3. The CDR3 coding sequence is TGTGCCAGCAGCCCTGGACAGGGAGACCAGCCCCAGCATTTT. It translates to CASSPGQGDQPQHF. The chain couples TRBV28 to TRBJ1-5, with TRBD1 matching over 8 bases. This CDR3 contains 14 residues. The germline V gene has CDR1 MDHEN and CDR2 SYDVKM. The V gene end was trimmed by 6 bases and the J gene end by 7 bases; junction bases not matched to a gene: 8.

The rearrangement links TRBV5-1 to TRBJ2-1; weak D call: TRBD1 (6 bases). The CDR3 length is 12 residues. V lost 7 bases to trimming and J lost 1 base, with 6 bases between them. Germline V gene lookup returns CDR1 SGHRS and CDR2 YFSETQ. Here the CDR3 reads CASGTSYNEQFF. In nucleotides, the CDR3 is TGCGCCAGCGGGACATCCTACAATGAGCAGTTCTTC.

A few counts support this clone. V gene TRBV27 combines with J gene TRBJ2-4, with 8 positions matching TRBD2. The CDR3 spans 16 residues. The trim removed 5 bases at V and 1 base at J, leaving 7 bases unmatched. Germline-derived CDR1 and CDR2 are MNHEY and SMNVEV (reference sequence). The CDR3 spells CASSISGATAKNIQYF. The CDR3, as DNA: TGTGCCAGCAGTATTAGCGGGGCGACCGCCAAAAACATTCAGTACTTC.

The CDR3 sequence is CAISYSGNTIYF. The CDR3 coding sequence is TGTGCCATCAGTTATTCGGGAAACACCATATATTTT. The chain has TRBV10-3 and TRBJ1-3; D not certain. Per germline, CDR1 ENHRY and CDR2 SYGVKD. The length of the CDR3 is 12 residues. V was trimmed by 5 bases and J by 4 bases, leaving 6 bases between them.

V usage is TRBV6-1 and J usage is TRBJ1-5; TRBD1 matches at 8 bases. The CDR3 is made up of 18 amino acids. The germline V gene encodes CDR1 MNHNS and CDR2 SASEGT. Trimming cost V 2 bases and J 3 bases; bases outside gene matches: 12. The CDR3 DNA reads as TGTGCCAGCAGTGAAAATGCGGGGACAGGCCGAAACAATCAGCCCCAGCATTTT. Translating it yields CASSENAGTGRNNQPQHF.

Here the CDR3 DNA reads TGTGCCAGCTCACCCGATTATGGGACATTCTACAATGAGCAGTTCTTC. It encodes CASSPDYGTFYNEQFF. V usage is TRBV18 and J usage is TRBJ2-1; D is perhaps TRBD1 (6 bases). V lost 3 bases, J lost 3 bases, and 15 bases lay in between. Looked up from germline, CDR1 is KGHSH and CDR2 is LQKENI. The CDR3 extends over 16 amino acids.

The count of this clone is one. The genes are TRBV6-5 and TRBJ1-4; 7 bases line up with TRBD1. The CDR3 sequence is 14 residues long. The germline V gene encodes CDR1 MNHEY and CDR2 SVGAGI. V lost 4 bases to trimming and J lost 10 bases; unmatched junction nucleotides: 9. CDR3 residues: CASSSGQDAGKLFF. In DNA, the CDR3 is TGTGCCAGCAGTTCCGGACAGGACGCAGGAAAACTGTTTTTT.